Listed here are 25 T cell receptor beta chains from one sample, sequenced in a study of blood T cell repertoires in COVID-19. Produced via immunoSEQ multiplex PCR; TCRdb's table is partial and in-frame only. The sample consists of 200,000 to 250,000 clones, 82% of them appearing once. Sequenced material: peripheral blood. The receptors were gathered from a woman in her 70s with COVID-19, enrolled during active disease.

This clone was detected a few times. CDR3 region: CASSSTGSAYEQYF. The CDR3 nucleotides are TGTGCCAGTAGTAGTACAGGCAGCGCCTACGAGCAGTACTTC. The chain recombines TRBV19 with TRBJ2-7; tentatively, D is TRBD1 (5 bases). This CDR3 has 14 residues. V was clipped by 4 bases and J by 2 bases, with 12 bases between them. Germline loops: CDR1 LNHDA, CDR2 SQIVND (reference sequence). The full variable domain, its missing parts supplied by reference TRBV19 and TRBJ2-7, is DGGITQSPKYLFRKEGQNVTLSCEQNLNHDAMYWYRQDPGQGLRLIYYSQIVNDFQKGDIAEGYSVSREKKESFPLTVTSAQKNPTAFYLCASSSTGSAYEQYFGPGTRLTVT.

This clone showed up just a few times. The chain joins TRBV4-1 to TRBJ2-7, with 10 nucleotides matching TRBD2. CDR1 and CDR2 from the germline V gene are MGHRA and YSYEKL. There are 15 residues in the CDR3. V lost 5 bases and J lost 3; bases outside the gene matches: 7. Here the CDR3 reads CASSYPGTSDYEQYF. In DNA, the CDR3 is TGCGCCAGCAGCTATCCAGGGACTAGCGACTACGAGCAGTACTTC.

The chain is built from TRBV2 and TRBJ2-1; 16 bases are a match to TRBD2. CDR1 and CDR2 from the germline V gene are SNHLY and FYNNEI. The V segment lost 6 bases and the J segment 9 bases; nucleotides outside the gene matches: 11. The CDR3 runs to 17 residues. Here the CDR3 DNA reads TGTGCCAGCAGGGAAATTTCCGGGACTAGCGGGAGGGTTGAGCAGTTCTTC. Translated, it gives CASREISGTSGRVEQFF.

The gene calls are TRBV4-1 and TRBJ2-3; 14 bases are shared with TRBD2. V trimming: 1 base; J trimming: 6 bases; junction bases outside the gene matches: 6. Germline V CDR1 and CDR2: MGHRA, YSYEKL. The CDR3 is 17 residues long. CDR3 sequence (DNA): TGCGCCAGCAGCCAAGCGTCGACTAGCGGGAGGGCGGATACGCAGTATTTT. Translating gives CASSQASTSGRADTQYF.

The genes are TRBV18 and TRBJ2-7; D is undetermined. Germline CDR1 KGHSH, CDR2 LQKENI. V was shortened by 5 bases and J by 1 base, with 15 bases between the two germline ends. The CDR3 is 15 residues long. The CDR3 protein is CASSTNEMVSYEQYF. CDR3 bases: TGTGCCAGCTCAACAAACGAAATGGTTTCCTACGAGCAGTACTTC.

This clone was recorded once. The V gene is TRBV5-1, the J gene TRBJ2-5; TRBD1 might be the D (7 bases). V lost 4 bases and J lost 2, with 15 bases in between. The CDR3 spans 15 residues. The germline gives CDR1 SGHRS, CDR2 YFSETQ. The CDR3 nucleotides read TGCGCCAGCAGCGCGGGACAGCAGTGGCAAGAGACCCAGTACTTC. As protein: CASSAGQQWQETQYF.

The chain uses TRBV10-3 and TRBJ2-7; 7 bases agree with TRBD1. Germline V gene data show CDR1 as ENHRY and CDR2 as SYGVKD. V gave up 4 bases and J gave up 2 bases; unmatched junction bases: 8. The CDR3 is made up of 15 amino acids. The CDR3 DNA follows: TGTGCCATCAGTGGATCGACAGGGAACCCCTACGAGCAGTACTTC. Its translation: CAISGSTGNPYEQYF.

The chain uses TRBV6-4 and TRBJ2-2, with a possible D match to TRBD2 (5 bases). Looked up from germline, CDR1 is MRHNA and CDR2 is SNTAGT. V lost 4 bases, J lost 1 base, and 7 bases lay in between. The CDR3 has 14 residues. CDR3: CASSVEGNTGELFF. The CDR3 nucleotides are TGTGCCAGCAGTGTAGAGGGGAACACCGGGGAGCTGTTTTTT.

V gene TRBV7-9 combines with J gene TRBJ1-4; D remains unclear. V lost 6 bases to trimming and J lost 5 bases, with 10 bases between them. Germline V gene data show CDR1 as SEHNR and CDR2 as FQNEAQ (reference sequence). The CDR3 sequence is 13 residues long. In DNA, the CDR3 is TGTGCCAGCAGAGGCAGGTTAAATGAAAAACTGTTTTTT. The encoded protein is CASRGRLNEKLFF.

The chain carries TRBV28 and TRBJ1-5; D uncertain. V was pared by 3 bases and J by 6 bases, with 6 bases between. This CDR3 comprises 12 residues. CDR1 and CDR2 from the germline V gene are MDHEN and SYDVKM. DNA of the CDR3: TGTGCCAGCAGTTTGTTCATTCAGCCCCAGCATTTT. Translation gives CASSLFIQPQHF. Full variable domain (missing parts from reference TRBV28 and TRBJ1-5): DVKVTQSSRYLVKRTGEKVFLECVQDMDHENMFWYRQDPGLGLRLIYFSYDVKMKEKGDIPEGYSVSREKKERFSLILESASTNQTSMYLCASSLFIQPQHFGDGTRLSIL.

The chain uses TRBV28 and TRBJ1-1, with 10 bases matching TRBD1. This CDR3 spans 17 amino acids. Germline CDR1 and CDR2: MDHEN and SYDVKM. The J segment lost 1 base and the V segment lost 8 bases, leaving 13 bases of the junction unmatched. The CDR3 reads CASGVPGQGTRNTEAFF. DNA of the CDR3: TGTGCCAGCGGGGTACCGGGACAGGGGACTCGGAACACTGAAGCTTTCTTT. Drawing the rest from reference TRBV28 and TRBJ1-1, the complete variable domain is DVKVTQSSRYLVKRTGEKVFLECVQDMDHENMFWYRQDPGLGLRLIYFSYDVKMKEKGDIPEGYSVSREKKERFSLILESASTNQTSMYLCASGVPGQGTRNTEAFFGQGTRLTVV.

The rearrangement links TRBV4-3 to TRBJ2-7, with 10 bases that match TRBD1. CDR1 and CDR2 (germline): LGHNA, YSLEER. CDR3 length: 14 amino acids. The junction had 2 bases not matched to a gene; V was cut back by 4 bases and J by 2 bases. CDR3 protein: CASSRDRGTYEQYF. In DNA form, the CDR3 reads TGCGCCAGCAGCCGGGACAGGGGAACCTACGAGCAGTACTTC.

The chain combines TRBV5-4 with TRBJ1-6; 7 bases are a match to TRBD1. The CDR3 spans 16 residues. Germline V gene lookup returns CDR1 SGHNT and CDR2 YYREEE (reference sequence). The J segment lost 6 bases and the V segment lost 5 bases, leaving 11 bases of the junction unmatched. CDR3 amino acids: CASSSVPGGFNSPLHF. The CDR3 DNA reads TGTGCCAGCAGTTCCGTCCCAGGGGGATTTAATTCACCCCTCCACTTT.

The chain has TRBV30 and TRBJ1-1; tentative D call: TRBD1 (5 bases). With 0 bases removed from V and 1 base from J, the gap between germline ends came to 21 bases. CDR1 is GTSNPN and CDR2 is SVGIG in the germline V gene (reference sequence). The CDR3 consists of 18 residues. In DNA form, the CDR3 reads TGTGCCTGGAGTGTTCGACGTTCGGGACTTAAGGAGAACACTGAAGCTTTCTTT. Its protein product is CAWSVRRSGLKENTEAFF.

The chain carries TRBV19 and TRBJ1-3; D may be TRBD1 (5 bases). Germline V gene lookup returns CDR1 LNHDA and CDR2 SQIVND (reference sequence). Trimming stripped 8 bases from V and 9 bases from J, with 14 bases between. This CDR3 has 12 residues. The CDR3 sequence is CASSDRLVTIYF. The CDR3 DNA follows: TGTGCCAGTTCCGACAGACTGGTCACCATATATTTT.

V usage is TRBV6-6 and J usage is TRBJ2-5; 9 bases map to TRBD2. The germline V gene has CDR1 MNHNY and CDR2 SVGAGI (reference sequence). The CDR3 sequence is 14 residues long. Trimming removed 2 bases from V and 4 bases from J; junction bases left unmatched: 2. In nucleotides, the CDR3 is TGTGCCAGCAGTTACAAGACTAGCGGAGAGACCCAGTACTTC. Translated, it gives CASSYKTSGETQYF.

The rearrangement joins TRBV7-2 to TRBJ2-7; 11 positions match TRBD2. Germline loops: CDR1 SGHTA, CDR2 FQGNSA. CDR3 size: 16 residues. Trimming removed 0 bases from V and 4 bases from J; junction bases left unmatched: 5. The CDR3 DNA sequence: TGTGCCAGCAGCTTAGCCCCTAGCGGGAGGACTTACGAGCAGTACTTC. Its protein product is CASSLAPSGRTYEQYF.

The V call is TRBV7-9, the J call TRBJ2-7; D perhaps matches TRBD1 (5 bases). CDR1 is SEHNR, CDR2 FQNEAQ, per germline (reference sequence). This CDR3 contains 15 residues. V lost 1 base, J lost 5 bases, and 15 bases lay in between. This CDR3 reads CASSLVVARADEQYF. CDR3 sequence (DNA): TGTGCCAGCAGCTTAGTAGTTGCCAGGGCGGACGAGCAGTACTTC. Variable domain in full (rest from reference TRBV7-9 and TRBJ2-7): DTGVSQNPRHKITKRGQNVTFRCDPISEHNRLYWYRQTLGQGPEFLTYFQNEAQLEKSRLLSDRFSAERPKGSFSTLEIQRTEQGDSAMYLCASSLVVARADEQYFGPGTRLTVT.

The rearrangement joins TRBV28 to TRBJ1-6, with 9 nucleotides matching TRBD1. This CDR3 has 19 residues. Germline V gives CDR1 MDHEN, CDR2 SYDVKM. V lost 2 bases to trimming and J lost 7 bases; unmatched junction nucleotides: 15. The CDR3, as DNA: TGTGCCAGCAGTTTAAAGCCCGGGACAGGGATGGGTATGAATTCACCCCTCCACTTT. The encoded protein is CASSLKPGTGMGMNSPLHF.

This chain joins TRBV3-1 (or the pseudogene TRBV3-2) and TRBJ1-4; possibly TRBD1 for D (5 bases). Germline loops: CDR1 LGHDT, CDR2 YNNKEL (reference sequence). The CDR3 has 14 residues. Deletions cut 4 bases from V and 8 bases from J, with 14 bases between. For the CDR3, the DNA is TGTGCCAGCAGCCCTAGGGGCGCCGGGGAAAAACTGTTTTTT. It translates to CASSPRGAGEKLFF.

V is TRBV6-6 and J is TRBJ2-2; D gene unclear. The CDR3 consists of 17 residues. The germline gives CDR1 MNHNY, CDR2 SVGAGI (reference sequence). Trimming left V 5 bases short and J 3 bases short, with 19 bases between. This CDR3 reads CASSLSSVPHDTGELFF. CDR3 sequence (DNA): TGTGCCAGCAGTCTCTCCTCAGTCCCCCACGACACCGGGGAGCTGTTTTTT.

The chain recombines TRBV10-3 with TRBJ2-3, with TRBD1 matching over 8 bases. The germline CDR1 and CDR2 sequences are ENHRY and SYGVKD. J lost 0 bases, V lost 6 bases, and 5 bases had no gene match. This CDR3 spans 15 amino acids. CDR3 region: CAISRGRESTDTQYF. DNA of the CDR3: TGTGCCATCAGCAGGGGGCGCGAAAGCACAGATACGCAGTATTTT.

The chain carries TRBV4-3 and TRBJ1-5; TRBD1 might be the D (5 bases). The germline CDR1 and CDR2 sequences are LGHNA and YSLEER. The CDR3 spans 14 residues. Trimming stripped 4 bases from V and 7 bases from J, with 14 bases between. The CDR3 DNA is TGCGCCAGCAGCCCCCCTGGGGCGGGGCAGCCCCAGCATTTT. Translation: CASSPPGAGQPQHF.

Details on this clone: The same CDR3 is also encoded by other DNA sequences in this sample. The chain couples TRBV10-3 to TRBJ2-1, with 7 bases aligning to TRBD1. V was pared by 3 bases and J by 0 bases, with 5 bases of the junction left unmatched. Germline loops: CDR1 ENHRY, CDR2 SYGVKD. The CDR3 has 16 amino acids. This chain's CDR3 is CAISEPGGSSYNEQFF. As DNA, the CDR3 is TGTGCCATCAGTGAACCAGGGGGAAGCTCCTACAATGAGCAGTTCTTC.

The DNA for the CDR3 is TGTGCCAGCAGTTTATGGCAAGGAGAGGCTTTCTTT. It translates to CASSLWQGEAFF. The chain uses TRBV28 and TRBJ1-1; D not certain. The germline gives CDR1 MDHEN, CDR2 SYDVKM. Trimming stripped 0 bases from V and 11 bases from J, with 10 bases between. The length of the CDR3 is 12 residues.